This entry is about one T cell receptor beta chain. Its antigen is currently unknown. The sort gate was single viable CD3+CD4+CD8-CD45RO+ cells for memory CD4+ T cells. The CDR3 contains 14 residues. The V end lost 4 bases, the J end lost 5 bases, and 14 bases lay between the germline ends. Germline CDR1 and CDR2: SGHAT and FQNNGV. This sample stems from a study of memory CD4+ T cells and cytomegalovirus serostatus. Study context: Healthy Belgian adult donors included under ten CMV-positive and more than 20 CMV-negative people. General study findings and limits: The CMV-associated TCR signature appears largely within the CD4+ memory repertoire. Median bootstrapped AUC for CMV status was about 0.94 originally, less than 0.92 US-trained.

Method: immunoSEQ multiplex PCR; TCRdb's copy keeps in-frame clones and lacks some. Of over 35,000 clones in the sample, 78% were seen once. This clonotype was sampled from an adult in good health and CMV-seronegative. The rearrangement joins TRBV11-2 to TRBJ2-5; no firm D call. Sequencing was carried out using memory CD4+ T cells from blood. The CDR3 loop reads CASSSRRPTETQYF. The CDR3 DNA reads as TGTGCCAGCAGCTCGCGTAGGCCCACGGAGACCCAGTACTTC. Using reference TRBV11-2 and TRBJ2-5 for the parts outside the CDR3, the full variable domain is EAGVAQSPRYKIIEKRQSVAFWCNPISGHATLYWYQQILGQGPKLLIQFQNNGVVDDSQLPKDRFSAERLKGVDSTLKIQPAKLEDSAVYLCASSSRRPTETQYFGPGTRLLVL.